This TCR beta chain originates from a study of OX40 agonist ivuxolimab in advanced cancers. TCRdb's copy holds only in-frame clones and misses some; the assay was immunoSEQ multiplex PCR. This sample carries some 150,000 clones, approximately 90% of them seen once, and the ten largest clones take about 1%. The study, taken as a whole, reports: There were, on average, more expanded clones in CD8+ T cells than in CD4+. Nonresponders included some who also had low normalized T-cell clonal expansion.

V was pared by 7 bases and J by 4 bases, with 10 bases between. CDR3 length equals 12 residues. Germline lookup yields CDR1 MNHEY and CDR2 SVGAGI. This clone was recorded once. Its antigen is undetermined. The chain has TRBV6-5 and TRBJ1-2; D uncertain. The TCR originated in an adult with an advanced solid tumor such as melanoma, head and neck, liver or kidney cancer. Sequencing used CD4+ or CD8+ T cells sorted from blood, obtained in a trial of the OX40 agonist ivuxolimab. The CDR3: CASTPGGYGYTF. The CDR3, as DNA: TGTGCCAGCACCCCCGGTGGCTATGGCTACACCTTC.